This entry describes one T cell receptor (beta chain). The germline V gene has CDR1 SQVTM and CDR2 ANQGSEA. V was clipped by 7 bases and J by 9 bases; unmatched bases: 10. The CDR3 length is 14 residues. The sample belongs to a study of blood T cell repertoires in COVID-19. Study-level information: The origin of the acute and convalescent COVID-19 samples was the United States, Italy and Spain. Nucleic acid was either cDNA or gDNA, and it came from T cells, B-cell-depleted T cells, or PBMCs.

In the original analysis: Reference gene primer amplification in the assay estimated nucleated cell counts. Clones were sequenced by immunoSEQ multiplex PCR, and TCRdb holds only the in-frame ones, with some missing. The DNA gave D and trimming, while V, J and clone size come from that table. The table lists about 180,000 clones, about nine tenths of them singletons, with more than 20% in the top ten. The sequencing input was peripheral blood. The chain is built from TRBV29-1 and TRBJ2-1; 12 bases line up with TRBD2. This clonotype originated in a man between 65 and 85 years old with active or convalescent COVID-19. The CDR3 bases are TGCAGCGGGGAAACGACTAGCGGGAGCGGTGAGCAGTTCTTC. Its protein is CSGETTSGSGEQFF.